The 32 T cell receptor beta chains reported below all come from one sample, sequenced in a study of T cells in Graves' hyperthyroidism and ophthalmopathy. Amplification of TCR beta CDR3 regions was performed using RNA transcripts as template. The HTBI primer set was used in a first-round RT-PCR of the TCR CDR3. TCRdb fed the multiplex PCR reads into MiXCR, producing one record per CDR3 protein. The repertoire consists of fewer than 550,000 distinct CDR3 sequences, with 15% to 18% occurring once and the leading ten covering around 7.3%. Sequencing input: blood. These receptor sequences come from a young woman with Graves' hyperthyroidism.

In its sample, this clonotype was seen many times. The J gene is TRBJ2-7, the V gene TRBV5-8; D is ambiguous. The CDR3 covers 14 residues. Germline CDR1 and CDR2: SGHTS and YDEGEE. Trimming stripped 2 bases from V and 3 bases from J, with 12 bases between. The CDR3 nucleotides read TGTGCCAGCAGCTTCTACGGGTCCGACTACGAGCAGTACTTC. Its translation is CASSFYGSDYEQYF.

There are many counts of this clonotype. The rearrangement links TRBV18 to TRBJ2-7, with D perhaps TRBD1 (6 bases). Germline V lookup: CDR1 KGHSH, CDR2 LQKENI. The CDR3 runs to 16 residues. V was trimmed by 3 bases and J by 4 bases, leaving 19 bases between them. The DNA of the CDR3 is TGTGCCAGCTCACCTAGCATCCCAGGGGATAGTTACGAGCAGTACTTC. Residues: CASSPSIPGDSYEQYF. The full variable domain, its missing parts supplied by reference TRBV18 and TRBJ2-7, is NAGVMQNPRHLVRRRGQEARLRCSPMKGHSHVYWYRQLPEEGLKFMVYLQKENIIDESGMPKERFSAEFPKEGPSILRIQQVVRGDSAAYFCASSPSIPGDSYEQYFGPGTRLTVT.

This clonotype was observed at least ten times. The chain recombines TRBV9 with TRBJ2-7; no reliable D call. The V end was cut by 3 bases, the J end by 9 bases, with 16 bases between. The germline V gene has CDR1 SGDLS and CDR2 YYNGEE. CDR3 length: 13 amino acids. The CDR3 loop reads CASSGAGSPGQYF. The CDR3 region has the DNA TGTGCCAGCAGCGGAGCCGGGTCCCCAGGGCAGTACTTC. The variable domain in full, with the rest retrieved from reference TRBV9 and TRBJ2-7, is DSGVTQTPKHLITATGQRVTLRCSPRSGDLSVYWYQQSLDQGLQFLIQYYNGEERAKGNILERFSAQQFPDLHSELNLSSLELGDSALYFCASSGAGSPGQYFGPGTRLTVT.

The chain links TRBV30 to TRBJ2-7; a weak D match, TRBD2 (6 bases). The CDR3 runs 19 residues. Germline V gene sequence: CDR1 GTSNPN, CDR2 SVGIG (reference sequence). Deletions cut 2 bases from V and 0 bases from J, with 26 bases between. CDR3 DNA: TGTGCCTGGAGTTCGCAGGGAGGCTACCAGCAGGTGAGCTCCTACGAGCAGTACTTC. It codes for CAWSSQGGYQQVSSYEQYF.

This clonotype was detected only a few times. The chain uses TRBV4-2 and TRBJ2-7; TRBD1 or TRBD2 may be the D gene (5 bases each). The ends were cut back, 1 base at V and 1 base at J, with 8 bases in the middle. Germline V gene data show CDR1 as LGHNA and CDR2 as YNFKEQ. The CDR3 runs to 14 residues. The CDR3 loop is CASSQGGESYEQYF. DNA of the CDR3: TGTGCCAGCAGCCAAGGAGGGGAGTCCTACGAGCAGTACTTC.

As for this clonotype: A junction end diverges from the germline sequence, so it may reflect a read error. This chain uses TRBV10-2 with TRBJ2-3; 13 nucleotides agree with TRBD2. This CDR3 is built from 14 residues. Germline-derived CDR1 and CDR2 are WSHSY and SAAADI. The DNA of the CDR3 is TGCGCCACCAGTGAGACTAGCGGGAGGGATACGCAGTATTTT. It yields the protein CATSETSGRDTQYF.

This clonotype was counted ten times or more. V gene TRBV7-3 combines with J gene TRBJ2-5; maybe TRBD2 (6 bases). The CDR3 covers 13 residues. CDR1 SGHTA and CDR2 FQGTGA come from the germline V gene. Between the trimmed V and J ends, which lost 2 bases and 2 bases, there was a span of 6 bases. The CDR3 DNA reads TGTGCCAGCAGCTTACTAGCGCAAGAGACCCAGTACTTC. It encodes CASSLLAQETQYF.

This chain connects TRBV6-1 to TRBJ1-1; 10 nucleotides align to TRBD1. Germline assignment: CDR1 MNHNS and CDR2 SASEGT. V lost 6 bases and J lost 11; bases outside the gene matches: 9. The CDR3 runs to 13 residues. This CDR3 is CASRGTGDRRAFF. The CDR3 bases are TGTGCCAGCAGGGGGACAGGGGACCGGCGGGCTTTCTTT.

The genes are TRBV3-1 and TRBJ2-5; 8 bases map to TRBD2. Germline-derived CDR1 and CDR2 are LGHDT and YNNKEL (reference sequence). V was clipped by 4 bases and J by 4 bases; unmatched bases: 8. This CDR3 contains 15 residues. The CDR3 coding sequence is TGTGCCAGCAGCCCCAGAGCGGGGGTTGGAGAGACCCAGTACTTC. Translation gives CASSPRAGVGETQYF.

This clonotype was detected ten times or more. The chain links TRBV19 to TRBJ2-3, with D possibly being TRBD2 (6 bases). With 0 bases removed from V and 1 base from J, the gap between germline ends came to 14 bases. CDR3 length equals 17 residues. CDR1 is LNHDA and CDR2 is SQIVND in the germline V gene (reference sequence). The CDR3 here is CASSIDQAGDGTDTQYF. CDR3 nucleotide sequence: TGTGCCAGTAGTATAGATCAAGCGGGTGACGGCACAGATACGCAGTATTTT.

This chain connects TRBV9 to TRBJ2-2; D is possibly TRBD1 (6 bases). Germline V gene lookup returns CDR1 SGDLS and CDR2 YYNGEE. The CDR3 contains 15 residues. The V and J ends lost 0 bases and 3 bases respectively, with 9 bases between them. Here the CDR3 DNA reads TGTGCCAGCAGCGTAGTACAGGGTTACACCGGGGAGCTGTTTTTT. Its translation is CASSVVQGYTGELFF.

Ten or more counts support this clonotype. CDR3 loop: CASSSITGLAGEQFF. In nucleotides, the CDR3 is TGTGCCAGCAGCTCCATCACGGGACTAGCGGGTGAGCAGTTCTTC. The rearrangement uses TRBV12-3 or TRBV12-4 and TRBJ2-1, with 12 positions matching TRBD2. This CDR3 spans 15 amino acids. J was trimmed by 9 bases and V by 6 bases; bases with no gene match: 9.

J is TRBJ2-3 and V is TRBV20-1; maybe TRBD1 (6 bases). V was shortened by 6 bases and J by 2 bases, with 12 bases between the two germline ends. Germline CDR1 DFQATT, CDR2 SNEGSKA (reference sequence). CDR3 length equals 13 residues. The CDR3 sequence: CSATDRITDTQYF. Here the CDR3 DNA reads TGCAGTGCAACGGACAGAATCACAGATACGCAGTATTTT.

This clonotype occurred many times. The genes are TRBV3-1 and TRBJ2-1; TRBD2 aligns across 7 bases. The CDR3 has 14 amino acids. The J segment lost 7 bases and the V segment lost 6 bases, leaving 9 bases of the junction unmatched. CDR1 and CDR2 from the germline V gene are LGHDT and YNNKEL (reference sequence). Here the CDR3 reads CASSRLALGNEQFF. The CDR3 region has the DNA TGTGCCAGCAGTAGACTAGCACTCGGTAATGAGCAGTTCTTC.

The genes are TRBV9 and TRBJ2-3; D is uncertain. The CDR3 is 15 amino acids. The germline CDR1 and CDR2 sequences are SGDLS and YYNGEE. Trimming stripped 4 bases from V and 4 bases from J, with 16 bases between. The chain's CDR3 is CASSFDGRVADTQYF. For the CDR3, the DNA is TGTGCCAGCAGCTTCGACGGAAGGGTAGCAGATACGCAGTATTTT.

At least ten counts were recorded for this clonotype. The chain links TRBV7-9 to TRBJ1-4, with D perhaps matching TRBD1 (6 bases). Germline V CDR1 and CDR2: SEHNR, FQNEAQ (reference sequence). The CDR3 is made up of 18 amino acids. The V gene lost 5 bases and the J gene lost 6 bases, with 25 bases spanning the gap. CDR3 sequence (DNA): TGTGCCAGCAGCGCATGGTCGCTTTTTGGGCAGGGGCATGAAAAACTGTTTTTT. Its translation is CASSAWSLFGQGHEKLFF.

This clonotype was counted between two and nine times. The chain is built from TRBV11-1 and TRBJ2-1; D not resolved. V gave up 1 base and J gave up 0 bases, with 13 bases separating them. CDR1 and CDR2 from the germline V gene are SGHAT and FQDESV (reference sequence). The CDR3 extends over 17 amino acids. The CDR3 DNA is TGTGCCAGCAGCTTAGGAGGCACGGTAAGCTCCTACAATGAGCAGTTCTTC. It translates to CASSLGGTVSSYNEQFF.

The V gene is TRBV5-1, the J gene TRBJ1-1, with 10 bases identical to TRBD1. The CDR3 loop spans 14 amino acids. In germline, CDR1 is SGHRS, CDR2 YFSETQ. The V segment lost 7 bases and the J segment 4 bases; nucleotides outside the gene matches: 7. The CDR3 coding sequence is TGCGCCAGCGGTGCCGGACAGGGGGGCACTGAAGCTTTCTTT. Translating gives CASGAGQGGTEAFF.

With regard to this clonotype: Just one base apart from a much larger clone, this may be a read error. V and J are TRBV7-2 and TRBJ2-7; 7 bases line up with TRBD2. Trimming removed 4 bases from V and 6 bases from J; junction bases left unmatched: 3. Per germline, CDR1 SGHTA and CDR2 FQGNSA. CDR3 length equals 12 residues. The CDR3 reads CASSWDYREQYF. CDR3 coding DNA: TGTGCCAGCAGCTGGGACTACCGCGAGCAGTACTTC.

This clonotype was detected many times. The rearrangement links TRBV7-2 to TRBJ2-1, with D perhaps given as TRBD1 or TRBD2 (5 bases each). CDR1 and CDR2 from the germline V gene are SGHTA and FQGNSA. Trimming removed 5 bases at V and 8 bases at J, with 13 bases between. The CDR3 is made up of 13 amino acids. CDR3 region: CASSPVRGDEQFF. CDR3 DNA sequence: TGTGCCAGCAGCCCAGTCCGAGGGGATGAGCAGTTCTTC.

The chain is built from TRBV5-1 and TRBJ1-1; D is ambiguous. The V end was cut by 1 base, the J end by 1 base, with 11 bases between. Germline CDR1 SGHRS, CDR2 YFSETQ. CDR3 length: 15 residues. CDR3 protein: CASSLLSPPNTEAFF. DNA for the CDR3: TGCGCCAGCAGCTTGCTTTCCCCCCCGAACACTGAAGCTTTCTTT.

At least ten counts were recorded for this clonotype. This chain links TRBV27 with TRBJ2-4; TRBD2 might be the D (5 bases). Trimming removed 5 bases at V and 0 bases at J, with 20 bases between. The CDR3 spans 18 residues. CDR1 MNHEY and CDR2 SMNVEV come from the germline V gene (reference sequence). CDR3 sequence (DNA): TGTGCCAGCAGTCCCCACCCCTTACTAGGGCTAGCCAAAAACATTCAGTACTTC. It translates to CASSPHPLLGLAKNIQYF.

The chain combines TRBV20-1 with TRBJ2-7; 11 positions match TRBD2. The germline V gene encodes CDR1 DFQATT and CDR2 SNEGSKA (reference sequence). This CDR3 has 16 amino acids. The V and J ends lost 3 bases and 1 base, in that order; junction bases with no gene match: 8. The CDR3 DNA reads as TGCAGTGCTAGGGTTAGCTTAGCGGGAGGGTCCTACGAGCAGTACTTC. Translating it yields CSARVSLAGGSYEQYF.

This clonotype was seen many times. The chain is built from TRBV5-1 and TRBJ2-6; 11 positions agree with TRBD2. Germline-derived CDR1 and CDR2 are SGHRS and YFSETQ. This CDR3 spans 18 amino acids. V dropped 0 bases and J dropped 0; count of bases not matched to a gene: 2. The CDR3 region has the DNA TGCGCCAGCAGCTTGGGACTAGCGGGACGCTCTGGGGCCAACGTCCTGACTTTC. Translating gives CASSLGLAGRSGANVLTF.

This clonotype was found many times. The chain links TRBV7-2 to TRBJ2-5, with TRBD1 as a possible D gene (6 bases). Germline assignment: CDR1 SGHTA and CDR2 FQGNSA. The CDR3 runs to 14 residues. Trimming took 5 bases from V and 5 from J, leaving 15 bases between them. DNA for the CDR3: TGTGCCAGCAGCCGACAGGACACAGGGGAGACCCAGTACTTC. Translating it yields CASSRQDTGETQYF.

This clonotype appeared many times. This chain links TRBV24-1 with TRBJ1-5, with 8 bases that match TRBD1. Germline V CDR1 and CDR2: KGHDR, SFDVKD. The CDR3 is 16 residues long. The junction had 5 bases not matched to a gene; V was cut back by 4 bases and J by 1 base. This chain's CDR3 is CATSDSRQGSNQPQHF. CDR3 DNA sequence: TGTGCCACCAGTGACTCCAGACAGGGGAGCAATCAGCCCCAGCATTTT.

This clonotype was counted ten times or more. The V gene is TRBV12-3 or TRBV12-4, the J gene TRBJ2-3; perhaps TRBD2 as D (6 bases). The CDR3 loop spans 15 amino acids. Trimming shortened V by 2 bases and J by 4 bases, and 13 bases separated the two germline ends. In nucleotides, the CDR3 is TGTGCCAGCAGTTTATTAGTAGAGCGGGCAGATACGCAGTATTTT. Translation gives CASSLLVERADTQYF.

The V and J genes are TRBV6-2 or TRBV6-3 and TRBJ2-3, with 9 bases lining up with TRBD2. Germline loops: CDR1 MNHEY, CDR2 SVGEGT. V shed 4 bases and J 4 bases; nucleotides not matched to a gene: 12. This CDR3 is built from 17 residues. This CDR3 reads CASSWGTSQHTADTQYF. The CDR3, as DNA: TGTGCCAGCAGTTGGGGGACTAGCCAGCACACGGCAGATACGCAGTATTTT.

This clonotype appeared many times. V is TRBV7-9 and J is TRBJ1-4; TRBD1 matches at 8 bases. Germline V gene sequence: CDR1 SEHNR, CDR2 FQNEAQ (reference sequence). The CDR3 contains 14 residues. Unmatched junction bases numbered 4, after V lost 3 bases and J lost 7 bases. The CDR3: CASSFDRGGEKLFF. DNA of the CDR3: TGTGCCAGCAGCTTCGACAGGGGCGGTGAAAAACTGTTTTTT.

This clonotype was found many times. V gene TRBV19 combines with J gene TRBJ1-1; D gene unclear. Germline CDR1 and CDR2: LNHDA and SQIVND (reference sequence). The V and J ends lost 6 bases and 0 bases respectively, with 14 bases between them. The CDR3 covers 15 residues. In DNA form, the CDR3 reads TGTGCCAGTAGGAATCGTCCGCAATTGAACACTGAAGCTTTCTTT. Protein product: CASRNRPQLNTEAFF.

This clonotype was recorded at least ten times. The chain employs TRBV18 and TRBJ1-1; no clear D gene. The CDR3 has 16 residues. V was shortened by 0 bases and J by 1 base, with 12 bases between the two germline ends. Germline V gene lookup returns CDR1 KGHSH and CDR2 LQKENI. CDR3 amino acids: CASSPPAKGSNTEAFF. The CDR3 DNA sequence: TGTGCCAGCTCACCACCGGCTAAAGGGTCGAACACTGAAGCTTTCTTT.

Turning to this clonotype: This may arise from a read error, as a much more abundant clone is one base away. This rearrangement joins TRBV10-1 to TRBJ2-3, with D possibly being TRBD2 (6 bases). Germline V gives CDR1 WNHNN, CDR2 SYGVQD (reference sequence). The CDR3 is made up of 14 amino acids. The V and J ends lost 8 bases and 4 bases respectively, with 16 bases between them. Here the CDR3 reads CASAGGGRPDTQYF. For the CDR3, the DNA is TGCGCCAGCGCGGGCGGAGGGAGGCCAGATACGCAGTATTTT.